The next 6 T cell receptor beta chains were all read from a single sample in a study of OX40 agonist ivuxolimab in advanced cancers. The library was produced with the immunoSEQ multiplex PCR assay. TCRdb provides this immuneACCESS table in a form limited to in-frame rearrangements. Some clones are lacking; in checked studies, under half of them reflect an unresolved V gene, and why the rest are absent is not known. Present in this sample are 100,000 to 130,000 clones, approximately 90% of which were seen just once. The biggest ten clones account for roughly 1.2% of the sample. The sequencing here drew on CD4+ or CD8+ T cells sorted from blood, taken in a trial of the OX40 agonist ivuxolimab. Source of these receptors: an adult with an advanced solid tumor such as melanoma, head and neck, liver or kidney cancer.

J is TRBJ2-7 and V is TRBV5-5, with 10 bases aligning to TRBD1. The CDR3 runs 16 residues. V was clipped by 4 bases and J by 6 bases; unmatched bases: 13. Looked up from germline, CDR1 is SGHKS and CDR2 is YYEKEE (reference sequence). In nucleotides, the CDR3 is TGTGCCAGCAGCGCAACCCCCGGGACAGGGGTCGTCGAGCAGTACTTC. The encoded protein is CASSATPGTGVVEQYF.

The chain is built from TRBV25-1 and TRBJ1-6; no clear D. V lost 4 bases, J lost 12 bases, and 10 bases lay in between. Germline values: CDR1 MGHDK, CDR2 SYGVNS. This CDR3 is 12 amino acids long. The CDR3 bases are TGTGCCAGCAGTGGCCGGGAAAGACCCCTCCACTTT. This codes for CASSGRERPLHF.

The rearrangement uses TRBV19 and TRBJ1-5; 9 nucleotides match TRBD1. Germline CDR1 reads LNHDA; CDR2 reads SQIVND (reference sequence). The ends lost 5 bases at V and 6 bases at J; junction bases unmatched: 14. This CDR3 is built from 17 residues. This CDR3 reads CASSPHSGTGNAQPQHF. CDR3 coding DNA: TGTGCCAGTAGTCCCCACTCCGGGACAGGGAACGCTCAGCCCCAGCATTTT.

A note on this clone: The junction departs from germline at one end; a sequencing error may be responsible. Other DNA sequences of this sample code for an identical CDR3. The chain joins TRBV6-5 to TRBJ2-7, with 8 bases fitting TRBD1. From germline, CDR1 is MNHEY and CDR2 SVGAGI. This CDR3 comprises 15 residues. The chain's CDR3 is CASSYLGQAIGEQYF. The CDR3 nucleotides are TGTGCTAGCAGTTACCTGGGACAGGCGATAGGGGAGCAGTACTTC.

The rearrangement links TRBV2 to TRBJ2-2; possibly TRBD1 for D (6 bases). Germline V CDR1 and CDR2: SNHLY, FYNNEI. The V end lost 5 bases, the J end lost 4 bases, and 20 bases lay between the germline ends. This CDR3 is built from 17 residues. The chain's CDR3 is CASSYSTGPSGTGELFF. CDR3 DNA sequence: TGTGCCAGCAGTTACTCGACAGGCCCCTCGGGCACCGGGGAGCTGTTTTTT.

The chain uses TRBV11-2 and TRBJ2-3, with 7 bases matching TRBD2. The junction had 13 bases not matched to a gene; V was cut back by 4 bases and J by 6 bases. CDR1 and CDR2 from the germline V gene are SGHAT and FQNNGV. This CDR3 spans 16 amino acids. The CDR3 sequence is CASSSGASGPGDTQYF. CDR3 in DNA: TGTGCCAGCAGCTCCGGGGCTAGCGGTCCGGGGGATACGCAGTATTTT.